This entry features one TCR beta chain sequence. Antigen unknown. This sample was taken from a study of identifying expanded T cells in peripheral blood. During the collection period, no donor immune events like infections were recorded. Germline CDR1 is MNHNS and CDR2 is SASEGT. With 5 bases clipped from V and 3 bases from J, the junction kept 8 bases outside the gene matches. The CDR3 has 17 amino acids. Generated by immunoSEQ multiplex PCR, the TCRdb table keeps only in-frame clones and is missing some. Here the sample spans about 97,000 clones, around nine tenths being singletons. Study-wide results and limits: About 1.2 clones differed between technical replicates, versus approximately 17 and 20 over time. Variance in clone template counts between approximately 2-week samples significantly increased with total template count across all healthy donors.

The TCR originated in a person between 18 and 69 years old in good health. The specimen sequenced was blood. The genes are TRBV6-1 and TRBJ1-5; 12 positions agree with TRBD1. The CDR3 DNA reads as TGTGCCAGCAGTAAAGGGACAGGGGGCTCTATCAATCAGCCCCAGCATTTT. It specifies CASSKGTGGSINQPQHF.